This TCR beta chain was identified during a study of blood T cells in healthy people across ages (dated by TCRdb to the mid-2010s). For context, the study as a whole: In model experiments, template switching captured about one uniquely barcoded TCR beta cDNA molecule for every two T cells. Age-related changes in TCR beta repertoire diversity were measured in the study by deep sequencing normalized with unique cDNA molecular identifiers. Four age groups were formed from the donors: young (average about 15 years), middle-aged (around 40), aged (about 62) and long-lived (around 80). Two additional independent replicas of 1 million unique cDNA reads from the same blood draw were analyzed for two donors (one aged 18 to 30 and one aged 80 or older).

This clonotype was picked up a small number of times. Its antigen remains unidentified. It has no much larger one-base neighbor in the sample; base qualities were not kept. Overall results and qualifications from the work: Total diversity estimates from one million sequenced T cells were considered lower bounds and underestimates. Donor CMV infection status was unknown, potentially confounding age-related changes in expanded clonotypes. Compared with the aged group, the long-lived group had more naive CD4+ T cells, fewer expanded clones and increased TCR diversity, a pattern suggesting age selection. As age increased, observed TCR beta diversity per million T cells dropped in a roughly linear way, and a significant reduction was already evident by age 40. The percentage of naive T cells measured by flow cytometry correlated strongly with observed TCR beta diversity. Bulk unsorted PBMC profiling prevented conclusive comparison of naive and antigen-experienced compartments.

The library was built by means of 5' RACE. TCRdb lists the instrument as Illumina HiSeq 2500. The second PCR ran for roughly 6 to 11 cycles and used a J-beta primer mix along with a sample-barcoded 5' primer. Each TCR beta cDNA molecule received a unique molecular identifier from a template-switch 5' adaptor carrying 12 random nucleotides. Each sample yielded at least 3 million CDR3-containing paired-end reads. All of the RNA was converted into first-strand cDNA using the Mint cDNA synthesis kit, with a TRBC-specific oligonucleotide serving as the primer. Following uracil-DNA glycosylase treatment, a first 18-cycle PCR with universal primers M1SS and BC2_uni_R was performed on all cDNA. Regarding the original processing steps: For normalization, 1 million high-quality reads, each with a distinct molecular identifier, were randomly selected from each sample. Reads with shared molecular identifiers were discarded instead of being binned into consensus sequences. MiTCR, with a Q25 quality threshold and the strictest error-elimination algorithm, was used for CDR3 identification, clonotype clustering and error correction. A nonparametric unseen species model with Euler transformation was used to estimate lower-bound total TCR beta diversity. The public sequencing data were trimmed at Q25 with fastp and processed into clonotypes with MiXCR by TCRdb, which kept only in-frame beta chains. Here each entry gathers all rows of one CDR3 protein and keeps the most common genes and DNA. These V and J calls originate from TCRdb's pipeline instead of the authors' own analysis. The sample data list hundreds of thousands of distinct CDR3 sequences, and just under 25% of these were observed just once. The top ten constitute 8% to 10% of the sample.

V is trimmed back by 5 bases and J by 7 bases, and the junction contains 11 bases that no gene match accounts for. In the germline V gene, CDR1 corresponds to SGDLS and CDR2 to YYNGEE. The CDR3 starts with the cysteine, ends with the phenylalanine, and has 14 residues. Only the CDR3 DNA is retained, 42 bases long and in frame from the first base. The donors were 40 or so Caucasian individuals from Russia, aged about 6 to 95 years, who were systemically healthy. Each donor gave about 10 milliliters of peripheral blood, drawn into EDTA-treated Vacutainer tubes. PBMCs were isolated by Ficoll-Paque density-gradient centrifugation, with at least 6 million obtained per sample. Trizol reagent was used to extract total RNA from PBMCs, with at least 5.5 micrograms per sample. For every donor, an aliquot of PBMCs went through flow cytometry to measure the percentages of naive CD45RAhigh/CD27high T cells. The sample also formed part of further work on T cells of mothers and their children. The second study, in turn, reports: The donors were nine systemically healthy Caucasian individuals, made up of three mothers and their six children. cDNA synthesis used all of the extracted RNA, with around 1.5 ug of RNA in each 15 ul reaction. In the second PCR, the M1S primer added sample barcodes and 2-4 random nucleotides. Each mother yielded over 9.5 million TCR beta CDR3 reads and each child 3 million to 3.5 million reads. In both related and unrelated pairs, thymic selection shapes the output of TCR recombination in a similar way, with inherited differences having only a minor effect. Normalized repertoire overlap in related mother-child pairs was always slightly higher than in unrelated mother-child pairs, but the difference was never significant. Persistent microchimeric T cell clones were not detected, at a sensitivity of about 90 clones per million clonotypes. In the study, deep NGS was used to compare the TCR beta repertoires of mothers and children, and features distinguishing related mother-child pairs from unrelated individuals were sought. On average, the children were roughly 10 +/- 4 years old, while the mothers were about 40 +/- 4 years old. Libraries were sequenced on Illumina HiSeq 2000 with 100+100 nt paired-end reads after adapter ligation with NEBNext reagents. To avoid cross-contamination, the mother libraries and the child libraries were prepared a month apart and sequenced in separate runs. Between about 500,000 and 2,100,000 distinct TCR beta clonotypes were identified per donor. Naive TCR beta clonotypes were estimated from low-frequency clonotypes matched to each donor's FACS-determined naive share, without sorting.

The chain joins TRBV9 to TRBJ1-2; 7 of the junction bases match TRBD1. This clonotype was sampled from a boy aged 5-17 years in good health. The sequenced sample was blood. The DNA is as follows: TGTGCCAGCAGGTCAGATTTAGGGGGCCGTGGCTACACCTTC. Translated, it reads CASRSDLGGRGYTF.